Presented here are 4 T cell receptor beta chains from one specimen sequenced in a study of T cell responses to AZD1222 COVID-19 vaccine. TCRdb's table, derived via immunoSEQ multiplex PCR, lists solely in-frame clones and lacks some. The sample holds around 180,000 clones, approximately 86% seen once. The sequenced sample was peripheral blood, obtained on day 0 of AZD1222 vaccination. Every receptor here comes from an adult in good health.

J is TRBJ2-2 and V is TRBV30; perhaps TRBD2 as D (5 bases). Trimming shortened V by 0 bases and J by 3 bases, and 5 bases separated the two germline ends. Germline CDR1 and CDR2: GTSNPN and SVGIG (reference sequence). The CDR3 has 13 residues. The CDR3 DNA reads as TGTGCCTGGAGTGTGAGGGACACCGGGGAGCTGTTTTTT. This gives the protein CAWSVRDTGELFF.

The chain is built from TRBV6-6 and TRBJ2-3, with D perhaps TRBD2 (6 bases). Germline assignment: CDR1 MNHNY and CDR2 SVGAGI (reference sequence). The CDR3 runs 12 residues. V was trimmed by 7 bases and J by 8 bases, leaving 13 bases between them. CDR3 DNA: TGTGCCAGCACCCGACTAGAGGGTACGCAGTATTTT. It encodes CASTRLEGTQYF.

The J gene is TRBJ2-3, the V gene TRBV19, with 10 bases fitting TRBD2. The ends lost 7 bases at V and 6 bases at J; junction bases unmatched: 7. The CDR3 length is 14 residues. CDR1 is LNHDA, CDR2 SQIVND, per germline (reference sequence). CDR3 protein: CASMSGRAADTQYF. DNA of the CDR3: TGTGCCAGTATGAGCGGGAGGGCCGCGGATACGCAGTATTTT.

V usage is TRBV7-8 and J usage is TRBJ1-5; D is unclear. This CDR3 has 17 residues. Trimming cost V 2 bases and J 2 bases, with 16 bases left between them. Germline CDR1 reads SGHVS; CDR2 reads FQNEAQ. The CDR3 is CASSLSRMSGGNQPQHF. The CDR3 coding sequence is TGTGCCAGCAGCTTAAGCCGTATGTCCGGTGGCAATCAGCCCCAGCATTTT.